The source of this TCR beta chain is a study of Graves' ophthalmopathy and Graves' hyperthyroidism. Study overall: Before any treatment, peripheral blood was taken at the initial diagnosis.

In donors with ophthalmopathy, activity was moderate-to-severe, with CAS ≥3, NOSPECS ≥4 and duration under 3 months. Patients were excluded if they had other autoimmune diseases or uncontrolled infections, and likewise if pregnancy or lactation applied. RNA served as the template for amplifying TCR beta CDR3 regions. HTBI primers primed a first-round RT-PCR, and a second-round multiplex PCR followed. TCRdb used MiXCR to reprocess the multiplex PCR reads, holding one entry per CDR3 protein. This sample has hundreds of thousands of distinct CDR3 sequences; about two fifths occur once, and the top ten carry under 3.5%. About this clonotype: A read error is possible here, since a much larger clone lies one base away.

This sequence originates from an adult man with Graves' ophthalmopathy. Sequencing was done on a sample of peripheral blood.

CDR3 nucleotides: TGCAGCGCGGGACTAGCGGGAGCTGGCGAGCAGCACTTC. This codes for CSAGLAGAGEQHF. This chain uses TRBV20-1 with TRBJ2-7; 14 bases are a match to TRBD2. Germline-derived CDR1 and CDR2 are DFQATT and SNEGSKA (reference sequence). The CDR3 is 13 residues long.